The clone carrying this TCR beta chain came up many times. CDR3 length: 15 residues. Germline CDR1 and CDR2: MDHEN and SYDVKM. V was pared by 1 base and J by 0 bases, with 9 bases between. It was RNA transcripts that yielded the amplified TCR beta CDR3 regions. The HTBI primer set served for first-round RT-PCR of the TCR CDR3. One entry per CDR3 protein, called by TCRdb with MiXCR from the multiplex PCR reads. The data show some 490,000 distinct CDR3 sequences, around a fifth seen once. The entry originates in a study of T cells in Graves' hyperthyroidism and ophthalmopathy. The sample consisted of blood. The chain combines TRBV28 with TRBJ2-5; the D is unclear. The receptor was isolated from a woman aged 70-85 years with Graves' ophthalmopathy. The chain's CDR3 is CASSLLTGNQETQYF. CDR3 in DNA: TGTGCCAGCAGTTTATTAACGGGCAACCAAGAGACCCAGTACTTC.